This T cell receptor (beta chain) derives from a study of circulating and synovial CD4+ cells in juvenile arthritis. V dropped 6 bases and J dropped 6; count of bases not matched to a gene: 4. Germline V lookup: CDR1 MNHEY, CDR2 SVGAGI. The length of the CDR3 is 13 residues. Profiled with immunoSEQ multiplex PCR; TCRdb holds only in-frame clones, not every one. Among around 18,000 clones listed, around nine tenths were seen once. This chain joins TRBV6-5 and TRBJ1-5, with 8 bases that match TRBD1. The sequenced sample was CD4+ T cells from blood. The TCR originated in a human donor with juvenile idiopathic arthritis. The DNA of the CDR3 is TGTGCCAGCAGGCAGACAGGGGTTCAGCCCCAGCATTTT. This encodes CASRQTGVQPQHF.